Below, 28 T cell receptor beta chains from the same sample are listed, as sequenced in a study of technical replicates of blood from four donors. Generated by immunoSEQ multiplex PCR, the TCRdb table keeps only in-frame clones and is missing some. The data contain more than 65,000 clones, 95% to 98% of them singletons. The sample was T cells isolated from PBMCs. The receptor source for this set is a human donor in good health.

The chain is built from TRBV25-1 and TRBJ2-7; D might be TRBD2 (5 bases). This CDR3 has 12 amino acids. V lost 5 bases and J lost 3, with 8 bases in between. The germline V gene has CDR1 MGHDK and CDR2 SYGVNS. In DNA, the CDR3 is TGTGCCAGCAGTCGAGGGCTCTACGAGCAGTACTTC. This gives the protein CASSRGLYEQYF.

This chain uses TRBV11-3 with TRBJ2-7, with TRBD1 as a possible D gene (6 bases). Trimming shortened V by 5 bases and J by 2 bases, and 13 bases separated the two germline ends. The CDR3 length is 14 residues. CDR1 is SGHNT, CDR2 YENEEA, per germline. CDR3: CASSPRQEPYEQYF. The DNA of the CDR3 is TGTGCCAGCAGCCCAAGACAGGAGCCCTACGAGCAGTACTTC.

The V gene is TRBV18, the J gene TRBJ2-7, with 8 bases aligning to TRBD1. CDR1 is KGHSH and CDR2 is LQKENI in the germline V gene. This CDR3 region has 15 residues. J lost 2 bases, V lost 4 bases, and 7 bases had no gene match. The CDR3 nucleotides are TGTGCCAGCTCACTAGGGACAGGAACTCCCTACGAGCAGTACTTC. Protein product: CASSLGTGTPYEQYF.

The V gene is TRBV10-3, the J gene TRBJ2-5; TRBD1 might be the D (6 bases). Germline CDR1 reads ENHRY; CDR2 reads SYGVKD. The CDR3 is 14 residues long. The germline V and J ends were trimmed by 0 bases and 2 bases, with 7 bases remaining between them. CDR3 nucleotide sequence: TGTGCCATCAGTGAGTCCAGGGGTCAAGAGACCCAGTACTTC. It encodes CAISESRGQETQYF.

The chain couples TRBV2 to TRBJ2-1; 7 bases line up with TRBD1. Trimming at V came to 6 bases and at J to 0 bases, leaving 2 bases not matched to a gene. This CDR3 spans 14 amino acids. The germline V gene has CDR1 SNHLY and CDR2 FYNNEI. DNA of the CDR3: TGTGCCAGCAGCGACAGGGTCTCCTACAATGAGCAGTTCTTC. It translates to CASSDRVSYNEQFF.

The chain employs TRBV30 and TRBJ1-5; TRBD1 matches 8 bases. CDR3 size: 22 residues. The ends lost 2 bases at V and 4 bases at J; junction bases unmatched: 28. The germline V gene has CDR1 GTSNPN and CDR2 SVGIG (reference sequence). Written as DNA, the CDR3 is TGTGCCTGGAGTCTCCCCTTGTCCAGGGGGCTAAGTCTTCGCATCCGTAATCAGCCCCAGCATTTT. Amino acid sequence: CAWSLPLSRGLSLRIRNQPQHF.

This chain uses TRBV29-1 with TRBJ2-3, with a weak D call TRBD2 (6 bases). CDR1 and CDR2 (germline): SQVTM, ANQGSEA. The CDR3 contains 14 residues. Trimming stripped 4 bases from V and 6 bases from J, with 17 bases between. The DNA of the CDR3 is TGCAGCGTTGGTGTAGTAAGGGACTTCGATACGCAGTATTTT. This codes for CSVGVVRDFDTQYF.

V usage is TRBV5-6 and J usage is TRBJ1-2, with 11 nucleotides matching TRBD1. Germline values: CDR1 SGHDT, CDR2 YYEEEE. V shed 5 bases, J shed 3 bases, and the junction held 6 bases outside the gene matches. CDR3 size: 15 residues. This CDR3 reads CASRGGDRGDYGYTF. CDR3 sequence (DNA): TGTGCCAGCAGAGGGGGGGACAGGGGGGACTATGGCTACACCTTC.

CDR3 DNA: TGCGCCAGCAGCTTGCGGGACAGAGACAATGAGCAGTTCTTC. It translates to CASSLRDRDNEQFF. This chain uses TRBV5-1 with TRBJ2-1, with 7 bases aligning to TRBD1. The CDR3 length is 14 residues. Germline-derived CDR1 and CDR2 are SGHRS and YFSETQ. Unmatched junction bases numbered 3, after V lost 1 base and J lost 5 bases.

This sequence joins TRBV6-6 and TRBJ2-5; D is ambiguous. The ends were cut back, 0 bases at V and 2 bases at J, with 7 bases in the middle. Germline loops: CDR1 MNHNY, CDR2 SVGAGI (reference sequence). This CDR3 spans 14 amino acids. Here the CDR3 DNA reads TGTGCCAGCAGTTACTCGGGCAATCAAGAGACCCAGTACTTC. This translates into CASSYSGNQETQYF.

CDR3 DNA sequence: TGTGCCAGCAGATCGGACAGGGGAAGTGGAAACACCATATATTTT. Translating gives CASRSDRGSGNTIYF. This sequence joins TRBV6-5 and TRBJ1-3; 9 bases match TRBD1. The CDR3 spans 15 residues. The ends lost 6 bases at V and 3 bases at J; junction bases unmatched: 6. The germline V gene has CDR1 MNHEY and CDR2 SVGAGI.

The chain carries TRBV2 and TRBJ1-2; possibly TRBD1 for D (5 bases). Between the trimmed V and J ends, which lost 10 bases and 3 bases, there was a span of 15 bases. Germline lookup yields CDR1 SNHLY and CDR2 FYNNEI. There are 13 residues in the CDR3. The CDR3 loop reads CATIMTADYGYTF. CDR3 DNA: TGTGCCACAATTATGACAGCCGACTATGGCTACACCTTC. Looking up the rest from reference TRBV2 and TRBJ1-2 gives the full variable domain: EPEVTQTPSHQVTQMGQEVILRCVPISNHLYFYWYRQILGQKVEFLVSFYNNEISEKSEIFDDQFSVERPDGSNFTLKIRSTKLEDSAMYFCATIMTADYGYTFGSGTRLTVV.

This clone was recorded only once. The genes are TRBV5-1 and TRBJ1-1; possible D gene TRBD1, 5 bases. The CDR3 loop spans 15 amino acids. Trimming left V 0 bases short and J 5 bases short, with 14 bases between. Germline V CDR1 and CDR2: SGHRS, YFSETQ. CDR3 loop: CASSLAIGVVTEAFF. CDR3 in DNA: TGCGCCAGCAGCTTGGCTATAGGGGTTGTTACTGAAGCTTTCTTT.

The CDR3 sequence: CASSYSRAGEQPQHF. In nucleotides, the CDR3 is TGTGCCAGCAGTTATAGTAGGGCAGGGGAACAGCCCCAGCATTTT. This chain links TRBV6-5 with TRBJ1-5; possibly TRBD1 for D (6 bases). CDR3 length: 15 amino acids. Germline CDR1 MNHEY, CDR2 SVGAGI. V lost 3 bases, J lost 7 bases, and 16 bases lay in between.

This clone has a single count. The rearrangement uses TRBV30 and TRBJ2-1; TRBD2 matches 10 bases. The length of the CDR3 is 15 residues. Looked up from germline, CDR1 is GTSNPN and CDR2 is SVGIG (reference sequence). Trimming removed 4 bases from V and 1 base from J; junction bases left unmatched: 4. The CDR3 nucleotides read TGTGCCTGGATAGGGACTAGCGAGTCCTACAATGAGCAGTTCTTC. Protein sequence: CAWIGTSESYNEQFF.

The chain has TRBV29-1 and TRBJ2-3; D perhaps matches TRBD2 (6 bases). Germline V gene lookup returns CDR1 SQVTM and CDR2 ANQGSEA. Between the trimmed V and J ends, which lost 5 bases and 3 bases, there was a span of 15 bases. The CDR3 has 14 residues. The DNA of the CDR3 is TGCAGCGTTTTCCAAAGGGGAGGAACAGATACGCAGTATTTT. This codes for CSVFQRGGTDTQYF.

The V call is TRBV28, the J call TRBJ2-1, with 14 bases identical to TRBD2. CDR1 and CDR2 (germline): MDHEN, SYDVKM. The V and J ends lost 3 bases and 9 bases, in that order; junction bases with no gene match: 13. The CDR3 consists of 18 residues. CDR3 coding DNA: TGTGCCAGCAGTTTGGGACTAGCGGGAGAATTTTATGTAGGTGAGCAGTTCTTC. Protein sequence: CASSLGLAGEFYVGEQFF.

This chain uses TRBV6-1 with TRBJ2-7; tentative D call: TRBD2 (6 bases). Trimming stripped 3 bases from V and 2 bases from J, with 11 bases between. Germline CDR1 MNHNS, CDR2 SASEGT. The CDR3 runs to 14 residues. The CDR3 DNA reads TGTGCCAGCAGTGAGGGGACTTTAACCTACGAGCAGTACTTC. Its translation: CASSEGTLTYEQYF.

V and J are TRBV27 and TRBJ1-1; perhaps TRBD1 as D (5 bases). Germline CDR1 MNHEY, CDR2 SMNVEV (reference sequence). This CDR3 has 14 residues. V lost 10 bases and J lost 5, with 20 bases in between. CDR3 bases: TGTGCCACCAGCACTCGCGCAGGGTGGACTGAAGCTTTCTTT. Protein sequence: CATSTRAGWTEAFF.

CDR3 amino acids: CASSLVLRGAGAFYNEQFF. DNA of the CDR3: TGTGCCAGCAGTTTAGTGCTTAGGGGCGCGGGAGCGTTCTACAATGAGCAGTTCTTC. This chain connects TRBV27 to TRBJ2-1; 7 bases line up with TRBD2. CDR3 length equals 19 residues. Germline CDR1 and CDR2: MNHEY and SMNVEV (reference sequence). The V gene end was trimmed by 2 bases and the J gene end by 3 bases; junction bases not matched to a gene: 16.

The rearrangement joins TRBV6-1 to TRBJ1-2; perhaps TRBD1 as D (6 bases). This CDR3 comprises 14 residues. Germline CDR1 is MNHNS and CDR2 is SASEGT. The germline V and J ends were trimmed by 4 bases and 4 bases, with 13 bases remaining between them. In DNA form, the CDR3 reads TGTGCCAGCAGTGGGCTAACAGGGTTCTATGGCTACACCTTC. Translated: CASSGLTGFYGYTF.

This clone was seen a single time. The rearrangement joins TRBV6-1 to TRBJ1-5; D not resolved. The CDR3 extends over 13 amino acids. Germline CDR1 MNHNS, CDR2 SASEGT. Trimming shortened V by 8 bases and J by 0 bases, and 8 bases separated the two germline ends. The CDR3 loop reads CASVSLSNQPQHF. CDR3 in DNA: TGTGCCAGCGTGAGTCTTAGCAATCAGCCCCAGCATTTT.

The chain employs TRBV15 and TRBJ2-7, with D hard to call. V was cut by 0 bases and J by 6 bases, with 12 bases left in between. CDR3 length: 14 residues. CDR1 and CDR2 (germline): LNHNV, YYDKDF (reference sequence). The CDR3 DNA reads as TGTGCCACCAGCAGAGATCGTTCAACTGGCGAGCAGTACTTC. The encoded protein is CATSRDRSTGEQYF.

This rearrangement joins TRBV7-9 to TRBJ2-7; 9 nucleotides agree with TRBD1. The germline gives CDR1 SEHNR, CDR2 FQNEAQ (reference sequence). The CDR3 contains 14 residues. V lost 3 bases and J lost 2; bases outside the gene matches: 2. In DNA, the CDR3 is TGTGCCAGCAGCTTTCGGGACAGGGCCTACGAGCAGTACTTC. Protein: CASSFRDRAYEQYF.

The genes are TRBV7-3 and TRBJ2-5, with D possibly matching TRBD1 (6 bases). The CDR3 covers 13 residues. The germline V gene encodes CDR1 SGHTA and CDR2 FQGTGA. The V gene lost 3 bases and the J gene lost 5 bases, with 10 bases spanning the gap. CDR3 bases: TGTGCCAGCAGCTTTTCAGGGGTCGAGACCCAGTACTTC. The encoded protein is CASSFSGVETQYF.

The genes are TRBV7-3 and TRBJ2-3; 13 bases align to TRBD2. The CDR3 covers 17 residues. V was clipped by 5 bases and J by 3 bases; unmatched bases: 8. Germline assignment: CDR1 SGHTA and CDR2 FQGTGA. The CDR3: CASSQGLAGAGTDTQYF. In DNA form, the CDR3 reads TGTGCCAGCAGCCAAGGACTAGCGGGAGCAGGGACAGATACGCAGTATTTT. The variable domain in full, with the rest retrieved from reference TRBV7-3 and TRBJ2-3, is GAGVSQTPSNKVTEKGKYVELRCDPISGHTALYWYRQSLGQGPEFLIYFQGTGAADDSGLPNDRFFAVRPEGSVSTLKIQRTERGDSAVYLCASSQGLAGAGTDTQYFGPGTRLTVL.

The chain employs TRBV9 and TRBJ2-5; 9 bases align to TRBD2. The germline V gene encodes CDR1 SGDLS and CDR2 YYNGEE. CDR3 length: 17 residues. After removal of 2 bases from V and 0 bases from J, the junction contained 8 bases not matched to a gene. The CDR3 is CASSVSGLARYQETQYF. The DNA of the CDR3 is TGTGCCAGCAGCGTGTCAGGACTAGCGCGTTACCAAGAGACCCAGTACTTC.

This clone occurred once. The chain joins TRBV4-3 to TRBJ1-3, with 7 bases aligning to TRBD1. The junction had 6 bases not matched to a gene; V was cut back by 0 bases and J by 4 bases. From germline, CDR1 is LGHNA and CDR2 YSLEER. The CDR3 length is 16 residues. CDR3 region: CASSQDREGAGNTIYF. CDR3 DNA sequence: TGCGCCAGCAGCCAAGATCGGGAGGGGGCAGGAAACACCATATATTTT.